Given below is one TCR beta chain in context. As handled by the study authors: For nucleated cells, counts were estimated from reference gene primer amplification. The protocol was immunoSEQ multiplex PCR, while the TCRdb copy is restricted to in-frame clones and leaves out a portion. V and J calls and clone size are given by that table; D and trimming were obtained from the DNA. The sample holds about 51,000 clones, approximately 86% seen once. This specimen belongs to a study of blood T cell repertoires in COVID-19. Study summary: The samples span acute and convalescent COVID-19 from the United States, Italy and Spain. T cells, B-cell-depleted T cells, or PBMCs provided the cDNA or gDNA that served as material.

Trimming pared 0 bases from V and 4 bases from J, leaving 6 bases between. This CDR3 region has 12 residues. The V gene's germline CDR1 is GTSNPN and CDR2 SVGIG (reference sequence). The TCR sequence derives from a man of 80 years or more with active COVID-19. The chain carries TRBV30 and TRBJ1-1; no clear D. The sample consisted of peripheral blood. The CDR3 here is CAWSVRSTEAFF. CDR3 in DNA: TGTGCCTGGAGTGTACGTAGCACTGAAGCTTTCTTT.